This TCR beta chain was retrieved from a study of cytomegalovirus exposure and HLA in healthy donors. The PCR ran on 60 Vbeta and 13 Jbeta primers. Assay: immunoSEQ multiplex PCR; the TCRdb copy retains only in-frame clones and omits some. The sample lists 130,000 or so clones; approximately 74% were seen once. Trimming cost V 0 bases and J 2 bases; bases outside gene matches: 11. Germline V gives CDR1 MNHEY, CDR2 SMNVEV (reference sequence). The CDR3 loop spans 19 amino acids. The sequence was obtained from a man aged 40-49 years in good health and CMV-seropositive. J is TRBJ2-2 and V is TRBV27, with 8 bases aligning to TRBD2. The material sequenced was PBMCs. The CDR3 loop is CASSLSSSPGGTNTGELFF. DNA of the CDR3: TGTGCCAGCAGTTTATCAAGTTCACCGGGGGGGACTAACACCGGGGAGCTGTTTTTT.